Detailed here is one TCR beta chain. How the authors handled the data: Reference gene primer amplification gave nucleated cell count estimates. The assay was immunoSEQ multiplex PCR, and TCRdb's table has in-frame clones only and misses some. V and J calls and clone size are copied from that table; D and trimming were computed from the DNA. This table holds about 80,000 clones, 65% to 85% found once. The data were taken from a study of blood T cell repertoires in COVID-19. For the study at large: The samples span acute and convalescent COVID-19 from the United States, Italy and Spain. In each case, the material was cDNA or gDNA derived from T cells, B-cell-depleted T cells, or PBMCs.

V lost 2 bases and J 10 bases, leaving 9 bases between the germline ends. Germline values: CDR1 MNHEY, CDR2 SMNVEV (reference sequence). The CDR3 is 12 residues long. The origin of this receptor is a woman at least 80 years old with acute or convalescent COVID-19. The sequenced sample was peripheral blood. The rearrangement links TRBV27 to TRBJ2-1, with a weak D call TRBD2 (5 bases). This CDR3 reads CASSLNTGEQFF. DNA of the CDR3: TGTGCCAGCAGTTTAAATACGGGAGAGCAGTTCTTC.